The entry below describes one TCR beta chain. Trimming at V came to 5 bases and at J to 6 bases, leaving 6 bases not matched to a gene. Germline CDR1 is SEHNR and CDR2 is FQNEAQ (reference sequence). The CDR3 is 13 amino acids. The data originate from a study of blood T cell repertoires in COVID-19. Only in-frame clones appear in the TCRdb table, and some are missing; sequencing was by immunoSEQ multiplex PCR. The data show a few hundred thousand clones, with approximately 83% seen just once and less than 2.5% held by the top ten. The sequenced material came from PBMCs or T cells enriched from blood (not recorded which). The sequence was obtained from a man aged 25-40 years who had recovered from COVID-19. The chain couples TRBV7-9 to TRBJ1-2; TRBD1 aligns across 7 bases. CDR3 sequence reads: CASSRRQGDGYTF. CDR3 nucleotides: TGTGCCAGCAGCAGGAGACAGGGTGATGGCTACACCTTC.